The following is a T cell receptor beta chain sequence with its context. This record belongs to a study of blood T cell repertoires in COVID-19. Across the study: Acute and convalescent COVID-19 specimens originated in the United States, Italy and Spain.

Per the original methods: From reference gene primer amplification, estimates of nucleated cell counts were derived. Assay: immunoSEQ multiplex PCR; the TCRdb copy retains only in-frame clones and omits some. Clone size and the V and J calls come from that table; the DNA yielded D and trimming. The sample contains 210,000 or so clones, about 86% of which appear only once. The CDR3 runs to 16 residues. Trimming removed 0 bases at V and 2 bases at J, with 16 bases between. Germline CDR1 is GTSNPN and CDR2 is SVGIG (reference sequence). This receptor was taken from a man aged 50-59 years with active or convalescent COVID-19. The sequencing input was peripheral blood. The J gene is TRBJ1-1, the V gene TRBV30, with D possibly matching TRBD1 (5 bases). DNA for the CDR3: TGTGCCTGGAGTGTACGGGCCGGGGGACCCAACACTGAAGCTTTCTTT. Its protein is CAWSVRAGGPNTEAFF.